These T cell receptor beta chains were read from a single sample in a study of T cell responses to AZD1222 COVID-19 vaccine. Some clones are missing from TCRdb's copy, which holds only in-frame ones; the method was immunoSEQ multiplex PCR. The repertoire holds tens of thousands of clones, with approximately 88% as singletons. The source was peripheral blood, collected on day 0 of AZD1222 vaccination. The receptor source for this set is an adult in good health. CDR3s include the opening cysteine and the closing phenylalanine or tryptophan. D genes are given only for firm matches. Size tells how often a clone was seen (once, few, many) or the class of an expanded clone, and some rows leave it out.

D gene | clone size | J gene | CDR3 length | V gene | CDR3 protein | CDR3 DNA
. | . | TRBJ2-1 | 15 | TRBV27 | CASRPKDLPYNEQFF | TGTGCCAGCAGACCTAAGGACTTGCCCTACAATGAGCAGTTCTTC
. | . | TRBJ1-1 | 14 | TRBV10-3 | CAISGWGLNTEAFF | TGTGCCATCAGTGGCTGGGGTTTGAACACTGAAGCTTTCTTT
. | . | TRBJ2-7 | 14 | TRBV18 | CASSPLGPSYEQYF | TGTGCCAGCTCACCGCTGGGACCCTCCTACGAGCAGTACTTC
TRBD2 | . | TRBJ2-3 | 17 | TRBV19 | CASSSLPLAGGTDTQYF | TGTGCCAGTAGTTCCCTTCCACTAGCGGGAGGGACAGATACGCAGTATTTT
TRBD2 | . | TRBJ2-2 | 20 | TRBV12-5 | CASGPTPGGRAYLNTGELFF | TGTGCTAGTGGTCCCACCCCTGGCGGGAGGGCCTATTTGAATACCGGGGAGCTGTTTTTT
. | . | TRBJ2-1 | 15 | TRBV5-6 | CASSLVAMRSDEQFF | TGTGCCAGCAGCTTGGTAGCTATGAGGTCCGATGAGCAGTTCTTC
. | . | TRBJ2-7 | 14 | TRBV5-1 | CASSWGGGSYEQYF | TGCGCCAGCAGTTGGGGTGGTGGGTCCTACGAGCAGTACTTC
. | . | TRBJ2-7 | 15 | TRBV28 | CASSSPGTYSYEQYF | TGTGCCAGCAGTTCCCCGGGGACGTATTCCTACGAGCAGTACTTC
. | few | TRBJ1-2 | 13 | TRBV30 | CAWSVRGRYGYTF | TGTGCCTGGAGTGTAAGGGGTCGCTATGGCTACACCTTC
TRBD1 | . | TRBJ2-1 | 15 | TRBV7-9 | CASSPRGQGRNEQFF | TGTGCCAGCAGCCCCCGGGGACAGGGGCGCAATGAGCAGTTCTTC
. | . | TRBJ2-1 | 14 | TRBV9 | CASSVAVDYNEQFF | TGTGCCAGCAGCGTAGCCGTCGACTACAATGAGCAGTTCTTC
. | . | TRBJ2-6 | 14 | TRBV11-2 | CASTRISGANVLTF | TGTGCCAGCACCAGGATCTCTGGGGCCAACGTCCTGACTTTC
. | . | TRBJ1-1 | 12 | TRBV3-1/TRBV3-2 | CATDGGGTEAFF | TGTGCCACCGACGGAGGGGGAACTGAAGCTTTCTTT
. | . | TRBJ2-7 | 14 | TRBV19 | CASSIVLGLYEQYF | TGTGCCAGTAGTATAGTATTGGGGCTTTACGAGCAGTACTTC
. | . | TRBJ2-7 | 14 | TRBV6-5 | CASSPPTGGIEQYF | TGTGCCAGCAGTCCTCCAACAGGTGGCATCGAGCAGTACTTC
. | . | TRBJ2-5 | 15 | TRBV14 | CASSPTGVWQETQYF | TGTGCCAGCAGCCCCACAGGTGTGTGGCAAGAGACCCAGTACTTC
. | . | TRBJ2-1 | 11 | TRBV25-1 | CASSQLEEQFF | TGTGCCAGCAGTCAGCTAGAGGAGCAGTTCTTC
TRBD1 | . | TRBJ2-7 | 13 | TRBV19 | CASSGGQSYEQYF | TGTGCCAGTAGTGGGGGACAGTCCTACGAGCAGTACTTC
TRBD1 | . | TRBJ1-1 | 14 | TRBV5-1 | CASSRGTANTEAFF | TGCGCCAGCAGCCGAGGGACAGCGAACACTGAAGCTTTCTTT
. | . | TRBJ1-4 | 15 | TRBV7-9 | CASSLIGTQNEKLFF | TGTGCCAGCAGCTTAATTGGGACACAAAATGAAAAACTGTTTTTT
. | . | TRBJ2-7 | 14 | TRBV5-1 | CASSFAGSAYEQYF | TGCGCCAGCAGCTTTGCCGGATCGGCTTACGAGCAGTACTTC
TRBD1 | . | TRBJ1-1 | 14 | TRBV7-9 | CASSLLKGGPEAFF | TGTGCCAGCAGCTTACTTAAAGGGGGCCCTGAAGCTTTCTTT
. | . | TRBJ2-7 | 12 | TRBV7-2 | CASSVGAYEQYF | TGTGCCAGCAGCGTGGGGGCCTACGAGCAGTACTTC
TRBD1 | . | TRBJ2-7 | 15 | TRBV4-2 | CASSQSRTGGNEQYF | TGTGCCAGCAGCCAATCCCGGACAGGGGGCAACGAGCAGTACTTC
TRBD2 | . | TRBJ2-1 | 16 | TRBV9 | CASSVDASGVYNEQFF | TGTGCCAGCAGCGTAGATGCTAGCGGTGTCTACAATGAGCAGTTCTTC
TRBD1 | few | TRBJ2-1 | 13 | TRBV11-2 | CASSGTVYNEQFF | TGTGCCAGCAGTGGGACAGTCTACAATGAGCAGTTCTTC
. | . | TRBJ2-7 | 12 | TRBV11-2 | CASSLGGREQYF | TGTGCCAGCAGCTTAGGGGGGCGGGAGCAGTACTTC
. | . | TRBJ1-2 | 19 | TRBV28 | CASSLRTGTTKVLSYGYTF | TGTGCCAGCAGTTTAAGGACCGGGACAACGAAAGTCCTAAGCTATGGCTACACCTTC
TRBD1 | . | TRBJ1-5 | 14 | TRBV6-5 | CASSSPGGHQPQHF | TGTGCCAGCAGTTCCCCAGGGGGCCATCAGCCCCAGCATTTT
TRBD1 | . | TRBJ1-5 | 13 | TRBV6-1 | CASSGQVNQPQHF | TGTGCCAGCAGCGGACAGGTCAATCAGCCCCAGCATTTT
TRBD2 | . | TRBJ2-3 | 15 | TRBV5-4 | CASSNLAGVGDTQYF | TGTGCCAGCAGCAACCTAGCGGGAGTGGGAGATACGCAGTATTTT
. | . | TRBJ2-2 | 11 | TRBV12-5 | CASGLSGELFF | TGTGCTAGTGGTTTGTCTGGGGAGCTGTTTTTT
. | . | TRBJ2-1 | 12 | TRBV28 | CASSLGGLREFF | TGTGCCAGCAGTTTAGGAGGACTTAGAGAGTTCTTC
TRBD1 | . | TRBJ1-6 | 13 | TRBV18 | CASSGTGYSPLHF | TGTGCCAGTTCCGGGACAGGGTATTCACCCCTCCACTTT
TRBD2 | . | TRBJ2-7 | 16 | TRBV5-1 | CASSLGSSGEPYEQYF | TGCGCCAGCAGCTTGGGGTCTAGCGGGGAACCCTACGAGCAGTACTTC
. | . | TRBJ1-6 | 13 | TRBV12-3/TRBV12-4 | CASSWAYNSPLHF | TGTGCCAGCAGTTGGGCCTATAATTCACCCCTCCACTTT
TRBD1 | . | TRBJ1-2 | 15 | TRBV28 | CASSPTGGYNYGYTF | TGTGCCAGCAGCCCGACAGGGGGCTATAACTATGGCTACACCTTC
TRBD2 | . | TRBJ2-7 | 15 | TRBV10-3 | CAIRRTSGSVNEQYF | TGTGCCATCAGGAGGACTAGCGGGAGCGTCAACGAGCAGTACTTC
TRBD1 | . | TRBJ2-7 | 15 | TRBV28 | CASKRDSGRSYEQYF | TGTGCCAGCAAACGGGACAGCGGACGGTCCTACGAGCAGTACTTC
. | . | TRBJ1-1 | 14 | TRBV19 | CASSIGTANTEAFF | TGTGCCAGTAGTATAGGGACGGCGAACACTGAAGCTTTCTTT